These 4 T cell receptor beta chains were sequenced from one sample in a study of Tregs in tolerant kidney transplant recipients. The repertoire was sequenced with immunoSEQ multiplex PCR; TCRdb's copy has only in-frame clones and lacks some. The sample has 90,000 to 150,000 clones; roughly 92% are singletons. The sequenced material came from CD4+ T cells from blood. Source of these receptors: a human donor in good health.

The V call is TRBV9, the J call TRBJ2-7; TRBD1 matches 10 bases. Germline CDR1 reads SGDLS; CDR2 reads YYNGEE. The CDR3 covers 15 residues. Trimming took 4 bases from V and 2 from J; bases not matched to a gene: 6. CDR3 sequence: CASSPRTGGAYEQYF. CDR3 in DNA: TGTGCCAGCAGCCCGCGGACAGGGGGGGCCTACGAGCAGTACTTC.

A single count supports this clone. The gene calls are TRBV30 and TRBJ1-6; D may be TRBD1 (6 bases). Trimming shortened V by 1 base and J by 10 bases, and 11 bases separated the two germline ends. The CDR3 consists of 13 residues. Germline lookup yields CDR1 GTSNPN and CDR2 SVGIG (reference sequence). DNA for the CDR3: TGTGCCTGGAGTGGCGGGGGCAACTCACCCCTCCACTTT. Translated: CAWSGGGNSPLHF.

The chain links TRBV6-9 to TRBJ1-6; 8 nucleotides align to TRBD1. Trimming took 5 bases from V and 8 from J; bases not matched to a gene: 2. The CDR3 totals 13 residues. In germline, CDR1 is MNHGY, CDR2 SVAAGI. CDR3 in amino acids: CASSQDRDSPLHF. The CDR3 DNA sequence: TGTGCCAGCAGTCAGGACAGGGATTCACCCCTCCACTTT.

Only one count was recorded for this clone. This chain joins TRBV7-2 and TRBJ1-1, with unresolved D. Per germline, CDR1 SGHTA and CDR2 FQGNSA. V was cut by 4 bases and J by 1 base, with 10 bases left in between. CDR3 length: 14 amino acids. CDR3: CASSSWSRNTEAFF. The CDR3 DNA follows: TGTGCCAGCAGCTCGTGGTCGAGGAACACTGAAGCTTTCTTT.